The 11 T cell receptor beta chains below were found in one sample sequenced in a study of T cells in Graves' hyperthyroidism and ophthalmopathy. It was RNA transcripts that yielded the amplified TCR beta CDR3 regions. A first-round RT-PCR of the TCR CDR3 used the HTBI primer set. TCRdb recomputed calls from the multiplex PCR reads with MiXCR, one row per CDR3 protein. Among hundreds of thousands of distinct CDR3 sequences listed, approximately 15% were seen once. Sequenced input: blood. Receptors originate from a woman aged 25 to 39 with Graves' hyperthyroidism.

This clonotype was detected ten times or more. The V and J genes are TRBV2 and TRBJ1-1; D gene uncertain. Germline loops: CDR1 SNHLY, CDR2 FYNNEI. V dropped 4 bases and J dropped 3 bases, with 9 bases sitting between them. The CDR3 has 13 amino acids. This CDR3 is CASSGARDTEAFF. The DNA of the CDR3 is TGTGCCAGCAGTGGTGCGAGAGACACTGAAGCTTTCTTT.

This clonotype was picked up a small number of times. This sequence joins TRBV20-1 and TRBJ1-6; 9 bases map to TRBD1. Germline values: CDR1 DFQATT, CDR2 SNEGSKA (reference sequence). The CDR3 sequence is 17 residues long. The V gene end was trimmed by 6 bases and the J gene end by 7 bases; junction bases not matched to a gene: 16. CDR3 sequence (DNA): TGCAGTGCCAGGAGAAATTCGGGGACAGGGAGCAATTCACCCCTCCACTTT. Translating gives CSARRNSGTGSNSPLHF.

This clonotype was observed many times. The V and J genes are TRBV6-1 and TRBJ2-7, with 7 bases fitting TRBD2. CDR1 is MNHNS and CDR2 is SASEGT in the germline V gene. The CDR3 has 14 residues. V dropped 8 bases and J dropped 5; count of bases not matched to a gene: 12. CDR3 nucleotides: TGTGCCAGCGGTGTTCGCGGGAGTCGGAACGAGCAGTACTTC. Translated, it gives CASGVRGSRNEQYF.

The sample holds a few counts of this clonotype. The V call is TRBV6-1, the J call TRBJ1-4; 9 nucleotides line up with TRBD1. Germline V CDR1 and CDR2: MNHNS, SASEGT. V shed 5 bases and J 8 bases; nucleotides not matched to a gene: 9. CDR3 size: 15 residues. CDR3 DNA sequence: TGTGCCAGCAGTTATCGCTGGACAGGGGACGAAAAACTGTTTTTT. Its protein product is CASSYRWTGDEKLFF.

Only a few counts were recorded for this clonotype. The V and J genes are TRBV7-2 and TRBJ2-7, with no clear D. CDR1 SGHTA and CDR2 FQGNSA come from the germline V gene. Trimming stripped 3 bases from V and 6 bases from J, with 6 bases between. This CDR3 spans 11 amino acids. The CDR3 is CASSFYGEQYF. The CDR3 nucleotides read TGTGCCAGCAGCTTCTACGGCGAGCAGTACTTC.

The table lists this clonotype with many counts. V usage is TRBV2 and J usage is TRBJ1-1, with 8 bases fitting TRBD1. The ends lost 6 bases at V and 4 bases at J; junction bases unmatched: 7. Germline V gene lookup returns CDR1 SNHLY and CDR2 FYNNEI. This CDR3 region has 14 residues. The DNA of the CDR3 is TGTGCCAGCAGCAAAACAGGGGGGTCCACTGAAGCTTTCTTT. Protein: CASSKTGGSTEAFF.

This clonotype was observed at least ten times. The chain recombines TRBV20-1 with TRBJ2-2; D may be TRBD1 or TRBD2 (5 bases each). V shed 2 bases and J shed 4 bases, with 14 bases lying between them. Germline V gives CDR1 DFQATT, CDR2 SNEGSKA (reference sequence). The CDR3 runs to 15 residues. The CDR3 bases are TGCAGTGCTAGACCCGGTTGGGGGATCACCGGGGAGCTGTTTTTT. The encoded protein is CSARPGWGITGELFF.

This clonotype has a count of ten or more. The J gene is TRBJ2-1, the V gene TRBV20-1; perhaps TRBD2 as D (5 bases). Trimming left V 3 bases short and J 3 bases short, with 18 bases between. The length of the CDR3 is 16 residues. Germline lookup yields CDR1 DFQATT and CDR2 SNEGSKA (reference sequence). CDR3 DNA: TGCAGTGCTAGTAGCGTGGGCGGAACAGACTACAATGAGCAGTTCTTC. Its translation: CSASSVGGTDYNEQFF.

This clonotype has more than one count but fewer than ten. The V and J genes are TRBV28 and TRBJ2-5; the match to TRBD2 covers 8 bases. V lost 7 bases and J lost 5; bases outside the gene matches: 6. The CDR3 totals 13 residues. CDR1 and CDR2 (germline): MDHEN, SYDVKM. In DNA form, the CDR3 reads TGTGCCAGCACGCCGGGGGGGGCCGAGACCCAGTACTTC. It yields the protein CASTPGGAETQYF.

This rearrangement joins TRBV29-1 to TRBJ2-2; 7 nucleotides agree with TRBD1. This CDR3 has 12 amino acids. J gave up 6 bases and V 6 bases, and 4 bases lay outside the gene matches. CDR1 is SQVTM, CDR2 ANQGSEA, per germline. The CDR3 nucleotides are TGCAGCGTCCAGGGGGTCCCCGGGGAGCTGTTTTTT. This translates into CSVQGVPGELFF.

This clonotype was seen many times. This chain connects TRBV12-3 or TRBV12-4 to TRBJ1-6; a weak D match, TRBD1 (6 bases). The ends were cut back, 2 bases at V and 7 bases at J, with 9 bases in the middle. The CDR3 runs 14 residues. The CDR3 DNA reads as TGTGCCAGCAGTTTAAGGGGGTTCAATTCACCCCTCCACTTT. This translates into CASSLRGFNSPLHF.